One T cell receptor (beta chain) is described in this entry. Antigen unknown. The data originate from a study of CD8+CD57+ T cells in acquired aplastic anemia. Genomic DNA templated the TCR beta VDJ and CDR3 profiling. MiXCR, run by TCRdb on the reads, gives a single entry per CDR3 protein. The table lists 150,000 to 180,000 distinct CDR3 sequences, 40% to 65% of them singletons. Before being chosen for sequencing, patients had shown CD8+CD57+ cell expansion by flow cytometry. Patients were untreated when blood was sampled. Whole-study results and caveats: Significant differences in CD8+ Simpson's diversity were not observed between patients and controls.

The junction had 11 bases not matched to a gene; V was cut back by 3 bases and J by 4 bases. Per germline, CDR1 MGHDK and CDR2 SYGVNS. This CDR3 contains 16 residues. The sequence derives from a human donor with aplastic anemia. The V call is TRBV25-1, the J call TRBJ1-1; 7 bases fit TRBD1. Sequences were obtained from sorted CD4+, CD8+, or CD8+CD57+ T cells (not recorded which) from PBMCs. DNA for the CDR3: TGTGCCAGCAGTGACCGCTCGACAGGGAGGAGCACTGAAGCTTTCTTT. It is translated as CASSDRSTGRSTEAFF.